Listed below are T cell receptor beta chains from one sample, sequenced in a study of T cell clones after liver transplantation. Using immunoSEQ multiplex PCR, the repertoire was profiled, and TCRdb retains in-frame clones only, with some absent. The sample records tens of thousands of clones, 71% being singletons. This specimen consisted of CD4+ T cells from blood, obtained before liver transplant. The receptors were gathered from a human donor who received a liver transplant. Each CDR3 is given with its conserved first and last residue. Fields, in order: D gene, clone size, J gene, V gene, CDR3 protein, CDR3 DNA. The D gene is left open where the match is weak. Size is omitted from some rows. Given values are once, few, many or a class for expanded clones.

TRBD1 many TRBJ2-7 TRBV2 CASSEGGRDRGLF TGTGCCAGCAGTGAAGGGGGGCGGGACAGGGGATTGTTC
TRBD1 - TRBJ2-7 TRBV27 CASIISPGQGASYEQYF TGTGCCAGCATCATATCCCCGGGACAGGGGGCTTCCTACGAGCAGTACTTC
- - TRBJ1-2 TRBV30 CASVRRENYGYTF TGTGCCTCCGTGAGACGGGAAAACTATGGCTACACCTTC
- - TRBJ1-6 TRBV28 CASSSTLGGVISPLHF TGTGCCAGCAGTTCCACCCTCGGGGGGGTAATCTCACCCCTCCACTTT
- - TRBJ2-7 TRBV5-3 CARSLSGVSSYEQYF TGTGCCAGAAGCTTGTCCGGGGTCAGCTCCTACGAGCAGTACTTC
- few TRBJ1-6 TRBV6-6 CASSYDRSGSPLHF TGTGCCAGCAGTTACGACAGGTCTGGTTCACCCCTCCACTTT
- few TRBJ1-1 TRBV5-5 CASSSLGGADTEAFF TGTGCCAGCAGCTCTCTCGGAGGGGCCGACACTGAAGCTTTCTTT
- - TRBJ2-3 TRBV27 CASSPGTGTLDTQYF TGTGCCAGCAGTCCGGGGACGGGGACTCTGGATACGCAGTATTTT
- - TRBJ1-2 TRBV7-8 CASSFRDTTAQGGYTF TGTGCCAGCAGCTTCCGGGACACAACAGCCCAGGGTGGCTACACCTTC
TRBD2 - TRBJ2-5 TRBV11-1 CASSGWTSGGIQETQYF TGTGCCAGCAGCGGCTGGACTAGCGGGGGGATTCAAGAGACCCAGTACTTC